Sequencing of this T cell receptor (beta chain) was carried out in a study of blood T cell repertoires in COVID-19. Study as a whole: COVID-19 samples collected from the United States, Italy and Spain covered acute and convalescent phases. PBMCs, B-cell-depleted T cells, or T cells provided the cDNA or gDNA that made up the material.

Original handling: Reference gene primers were amplified, and this amplification served to estimate nucleated cell counts. Data came from immunoSEQ multiplex PCR; TCRdb stores just in-frame clones and leaves some out. The V and J calls and clone size were taken over from that table, and D and trimming were inferred from the DNA. The repertoire holds 97,000 or so clones, 91% seen once, with around 4% in the top ten. Germline values: CDR1 SGHNT, CDR2 YYREEE (reference sequence). J lost 0 bases, V lost 4 bases, and 7 bases had no gene match. This CDR3 has 15 amino acids. The genes are TRBV5-4 and TRBJ2-7; 7 bases match TRBD1. The clonotype was recovered from a man aged 18-30 years with acute or convalescent COVID-19. Sequencing input: peripheral blood. CDR3 amino acids: CASSLPGTVSYEQYF. The DNA for the CDR3 is TGTGCCAGCAGCCTCCCCGGGACAGTCTCCTACGAGCAGTACTTC.